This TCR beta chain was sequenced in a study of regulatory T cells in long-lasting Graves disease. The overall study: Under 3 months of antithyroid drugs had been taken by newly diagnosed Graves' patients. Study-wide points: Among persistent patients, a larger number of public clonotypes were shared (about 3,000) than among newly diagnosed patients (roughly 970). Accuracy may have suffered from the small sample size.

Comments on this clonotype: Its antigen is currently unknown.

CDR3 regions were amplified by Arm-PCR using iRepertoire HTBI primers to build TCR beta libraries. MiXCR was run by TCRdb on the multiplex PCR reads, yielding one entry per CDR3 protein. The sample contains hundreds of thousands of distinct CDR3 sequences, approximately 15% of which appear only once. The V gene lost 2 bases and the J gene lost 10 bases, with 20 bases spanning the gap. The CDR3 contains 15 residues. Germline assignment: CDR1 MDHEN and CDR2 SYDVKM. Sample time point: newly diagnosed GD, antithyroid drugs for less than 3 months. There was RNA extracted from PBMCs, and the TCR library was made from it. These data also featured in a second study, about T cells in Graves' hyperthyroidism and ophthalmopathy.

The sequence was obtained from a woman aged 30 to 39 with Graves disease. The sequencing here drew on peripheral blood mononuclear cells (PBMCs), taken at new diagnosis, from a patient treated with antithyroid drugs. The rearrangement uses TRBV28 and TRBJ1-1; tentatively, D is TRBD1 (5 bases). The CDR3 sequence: CASSLIQGLRVGAFF. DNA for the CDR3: TGTGCCAGCAGTTTAATTCAGGGTCTGAGGGTAGGAGCTTTCTTT.